The table lists the clone carrying this T cell receptor (beta chain) with many counts. The data belong to a study of T cells in Graves' hyperthyroidism and ophthalmopathy. Study at large: Blood from the periphery was taken at initial diagnosis, before any treatment.

Uncontrolled infection, other autoimmune disease, pregnancy and lactation each barred patients from inclusion. The CDR3 totals 15 residues. Looked up from germline, CDR1 is SEHNR and CDR2 is FQNEAQ (reference sequence). The V end lost 2 bases, the J end lost 4 bases, and 12 bases lay between the germline ends. RNA transcripts provided the source from which TCR beta CDR3 regions were amplified. The TCR CDR3 was amplified in a first-round RT-PCR using the HTBI primer set. MiXCR was run by TCRdb on the multiplex PCR reads, yielding one entry per CDR3 protein. The sample includes around 600,000 distinct CDR3 sequences, more than 12% seen only once; the top ten take around an eighth.

This clonotype was sampled from a woman aged 50 to 60 with Graves' ophthalmopathy. The sample comprised blood. This chain links TRBV7-9 with TRBJ1-3; weak D call: TRBD1 (6 bases). The CDR3 DNA reads as TGTGCCAGCAGCTTAAAACAGGGCGCGGGAAACACCATATATTTT. It is translated as CASSLKQGAGNTIYF.